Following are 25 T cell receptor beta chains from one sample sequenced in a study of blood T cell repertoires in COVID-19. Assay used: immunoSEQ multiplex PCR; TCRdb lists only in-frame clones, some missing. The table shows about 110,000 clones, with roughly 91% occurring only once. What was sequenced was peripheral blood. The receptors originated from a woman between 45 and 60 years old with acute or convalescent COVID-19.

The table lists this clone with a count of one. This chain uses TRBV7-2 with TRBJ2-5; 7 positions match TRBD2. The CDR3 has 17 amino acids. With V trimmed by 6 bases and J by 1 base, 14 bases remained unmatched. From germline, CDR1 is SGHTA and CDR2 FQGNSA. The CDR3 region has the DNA TGTGCCAGCAGTATAAAGGTTTCGGGAGGACGCCAAGAGACCCAGTACTTC. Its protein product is CASSIKVSGGRQETQYF.

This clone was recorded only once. The CDR3 coding sequence is TGCGCCAGCAGCCAAGATGGAGGGACCAATCAGCCCCAGCATTTT. Encoded protein: CASSQDGGTNQPQHF. This chain links TRBV5-1 with TRBJ1-5; tentatively, D is TRBD1 (5 bases). The CDR3 consists of 15 residues. Looked up from germline, CDR1 is SGHRS and CDR2 is YFSETQ. The germline V and J ends were trimmed by 4 bases and 3 bases, with 14 bases remaining between them. Looking up the rest from reference TRBV5-1 and TRBJ1-5 gives the full variable domain: KAGVTQTPRYLIKTRGQQVTLSCSPISGHRSVSWYQQTPGQGLQFLFEYFSETQRNKGNFPGRFSGRQFSNSRSEMNVSTLELGDSALYLCASSQDGGTNQPQHFGDGTRLSIL.

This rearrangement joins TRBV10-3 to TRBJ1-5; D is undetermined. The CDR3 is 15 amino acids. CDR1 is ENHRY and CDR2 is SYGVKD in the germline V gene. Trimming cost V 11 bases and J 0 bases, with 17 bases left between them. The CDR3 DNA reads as TGTGCCCCCACCCCGTCGGGGTCTAGCAATCAGCCCCAGCATTTT. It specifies CAPTPSGSSNQPQHF.

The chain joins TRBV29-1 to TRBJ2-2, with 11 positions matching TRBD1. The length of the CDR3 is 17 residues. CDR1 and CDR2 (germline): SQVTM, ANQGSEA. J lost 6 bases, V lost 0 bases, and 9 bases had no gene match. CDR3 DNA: TGCAGCGTTGAAGATCCGAGGACAGGGGGCACGTCCGGGGAGCTGTTTTTT. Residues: CSVEDPRTGGTSGELFF.

CDR3 sequence: CASSKNTGVGSYEQYF. Written as DNA, the CDR3 is TGTGCCAGCAGCAAGAACACAGGGGTCGGGTCCTACGAGCAGTACTTC. This sequence joins TRBV14 and TRBJ2-7; 7 positions match TRBD1. From germline, CDR1 is SGHDN and CDR2 FVKESK. The CDR3 is 16 residues long. V lost 5 bases and J lost 1; bases outside the gene matches: 11.

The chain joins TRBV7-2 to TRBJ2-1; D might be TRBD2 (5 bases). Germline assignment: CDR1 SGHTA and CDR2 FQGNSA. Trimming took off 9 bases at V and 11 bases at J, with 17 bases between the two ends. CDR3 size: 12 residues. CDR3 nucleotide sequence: TGTGCCAGTAGGGCGAGCGGTGCCAAGCAGTTCTTC. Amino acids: CASRASGAKQFF. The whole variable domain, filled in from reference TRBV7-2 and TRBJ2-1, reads GAGVSQSPSNKVTEKGKDVELRCDPISGHTALYWYRQSLGQGLEFLIYFQGNSAPDKSGLPSDRFSAERTGGSVSTLTIQRTQQEDSAVYLCASRASGAKQFFGPGTRLTVL.

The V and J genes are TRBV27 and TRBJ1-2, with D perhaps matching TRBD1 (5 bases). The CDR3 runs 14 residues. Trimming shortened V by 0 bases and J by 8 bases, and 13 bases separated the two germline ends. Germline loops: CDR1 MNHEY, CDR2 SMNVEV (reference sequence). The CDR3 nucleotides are TGTGCCAGCAGTTTATCCCGCGGGGCGGGAGGCTACACCTTC. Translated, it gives CASSLSRGAGGYTF.

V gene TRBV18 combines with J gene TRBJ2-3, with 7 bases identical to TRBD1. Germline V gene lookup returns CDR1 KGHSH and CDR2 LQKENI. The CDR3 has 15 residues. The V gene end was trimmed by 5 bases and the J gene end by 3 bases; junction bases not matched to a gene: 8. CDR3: CASSLRDSTTDTQYF. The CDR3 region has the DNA TGTGCCAGCTCATTACGGGACAGCACAACAGATACGCAGTATTTT.

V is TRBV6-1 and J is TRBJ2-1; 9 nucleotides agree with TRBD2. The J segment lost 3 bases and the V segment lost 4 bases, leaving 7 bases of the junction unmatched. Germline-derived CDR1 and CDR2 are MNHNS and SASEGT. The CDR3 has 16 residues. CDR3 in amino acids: CASSASGTSNYNEQFF. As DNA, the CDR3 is TGTGCCAGCAGTGCCTCCGGGACTAGCAACTACAATGAGCAGTTCTTC.

In DNA, the CDR3 is TGTGCCACCAGTGATTTTGGCGGGAGGACCTACAATGAGCAGTTCTTC. It specifies CATSDFGGRTYNEQFF. The chain joins TRBV24-1 to TRBJ2-1; TRBD2 matches at 8 bases. The CDR3 runs 16 residues. The germline CDR1 and CDR2 sequences are KGHDR and SFDVKD. The V segment lost 1 base and the J segment 2 bases; nucleotides outside the gene matches: 3.

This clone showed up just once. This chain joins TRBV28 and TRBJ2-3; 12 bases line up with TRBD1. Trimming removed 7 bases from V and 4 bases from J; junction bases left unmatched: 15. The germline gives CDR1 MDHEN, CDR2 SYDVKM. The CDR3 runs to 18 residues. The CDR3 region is CASTPFAGTGGRADTQYF. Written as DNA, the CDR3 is TGTGCCAGCACTCCTTTCGCCGGGACAGGGGGCCGCGCAGATACGCAGTATTTT.

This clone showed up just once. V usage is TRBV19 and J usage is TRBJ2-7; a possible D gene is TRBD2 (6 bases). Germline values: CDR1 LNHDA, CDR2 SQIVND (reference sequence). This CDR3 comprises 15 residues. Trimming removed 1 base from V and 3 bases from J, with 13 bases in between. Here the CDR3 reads CASSIVGDSGYEQYF. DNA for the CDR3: TGTGCCAGTAGTATAGTGGGGGATAGCGGCTACGAGCAGTACTTC.

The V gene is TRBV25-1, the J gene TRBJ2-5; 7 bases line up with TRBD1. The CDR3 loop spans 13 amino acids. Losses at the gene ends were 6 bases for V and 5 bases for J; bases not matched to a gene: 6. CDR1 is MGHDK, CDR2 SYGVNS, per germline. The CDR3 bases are TGTGCCAGCAGGACAGGGTCGCAGGAGACCCAGTACTTC. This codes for CASRTGSQETQYF.

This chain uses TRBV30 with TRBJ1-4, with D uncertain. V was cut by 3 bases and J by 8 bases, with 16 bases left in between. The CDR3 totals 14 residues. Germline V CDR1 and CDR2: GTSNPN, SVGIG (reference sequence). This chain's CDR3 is CAWRVGGLGEKLFF. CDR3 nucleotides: TGTGCCTGGAGGGTAGGTGGACTCGGGGAAAAACTGTTTTTT.

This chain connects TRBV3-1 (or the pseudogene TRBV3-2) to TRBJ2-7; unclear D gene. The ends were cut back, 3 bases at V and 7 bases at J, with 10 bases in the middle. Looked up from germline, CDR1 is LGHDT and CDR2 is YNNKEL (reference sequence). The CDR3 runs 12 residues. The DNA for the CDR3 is TGTGCCAGCAGCCACAACAGTTATGAGCAGTACTTC. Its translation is CASSHNSYEQYF.

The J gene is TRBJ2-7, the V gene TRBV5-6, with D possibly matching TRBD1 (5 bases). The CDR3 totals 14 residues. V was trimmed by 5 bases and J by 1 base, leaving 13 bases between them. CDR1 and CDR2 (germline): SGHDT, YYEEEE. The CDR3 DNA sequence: TGTGCCAGCAGTAGTGGGGCAGGGTCCTACGAGCAGTACTTC. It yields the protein CASSSGAGSYEQYF.

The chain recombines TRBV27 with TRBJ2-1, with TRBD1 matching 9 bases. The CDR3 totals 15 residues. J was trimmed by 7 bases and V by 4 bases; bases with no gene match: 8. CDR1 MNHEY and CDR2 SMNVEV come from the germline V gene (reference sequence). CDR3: CASSSYRGRRNEQFF. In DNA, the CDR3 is TGTGCCAGCAGTTCCTACAGGGGGCGGAGGAATGAGCAGTTCTTC.

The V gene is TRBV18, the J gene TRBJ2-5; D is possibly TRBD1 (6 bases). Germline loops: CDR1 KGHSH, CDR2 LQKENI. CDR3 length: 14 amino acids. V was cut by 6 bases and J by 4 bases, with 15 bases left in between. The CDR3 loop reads CASSGGRGRETQYF. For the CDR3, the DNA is TGTGCCAGCTCGGGCGGCAGGGGAAGAGAGACCCAGTACTTC.

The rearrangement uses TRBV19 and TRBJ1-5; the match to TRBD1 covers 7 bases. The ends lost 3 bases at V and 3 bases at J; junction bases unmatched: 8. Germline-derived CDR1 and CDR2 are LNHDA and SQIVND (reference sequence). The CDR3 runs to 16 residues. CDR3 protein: CASSIPGQTPNQPQHF. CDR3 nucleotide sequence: TGTGCCAGTAGTATCCCGGGACAGACCCCCAATCAGCCCCAGCATTTT.

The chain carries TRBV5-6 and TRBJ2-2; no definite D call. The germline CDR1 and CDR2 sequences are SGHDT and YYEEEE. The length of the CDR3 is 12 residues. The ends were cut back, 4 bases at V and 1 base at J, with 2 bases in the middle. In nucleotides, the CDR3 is TGTGCCAGCAGCCTGAACACCGGGGAGCTGTTTTTT. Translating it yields CASSLNTGELFF.

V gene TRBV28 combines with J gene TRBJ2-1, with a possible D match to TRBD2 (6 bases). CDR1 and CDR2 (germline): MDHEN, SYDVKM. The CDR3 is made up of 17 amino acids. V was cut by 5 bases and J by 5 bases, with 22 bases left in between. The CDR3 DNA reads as TGTGCCAGCAGTCGCCTCCCGAGGGCGGGGTCAAACAATGAGCAGTTCTTC. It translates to CASSRLPRAGSNNEQFF.

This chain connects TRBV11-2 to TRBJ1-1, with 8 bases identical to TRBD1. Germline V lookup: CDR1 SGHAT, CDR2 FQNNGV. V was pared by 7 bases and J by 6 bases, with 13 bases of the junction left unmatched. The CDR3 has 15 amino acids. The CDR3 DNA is TGTGCCAGCACTTCACTAGACAGGGGCGCTGCTGAAGCTTTCTTT. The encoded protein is CASTSLDRGAAEAFF. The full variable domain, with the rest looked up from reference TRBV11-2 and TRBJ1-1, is EAGVAQSPRYKIIEKRQSVAFWCNPISGHATLYWYQQILGQGPKLLIQFQNNGVVDDSQLPKDRFSAERLKGVDSTLKIQPAKLEDSAVYLCASTSLDRGAAEAFFGQGTRLTVV.

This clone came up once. Written as DNA, the CDR3 is TGTGCCAGCAGTGTCGGAGGGACAGGGGGCACCGGGGAGCTGTTTTTT. This codes for CASSVGGTGGTGELFF. This chain joins TRBV2 and TRBJ2-2, with 11 bases fitting TRBD1. Trimming cost V 4 bases and J 4 bases; bases outside gene matches: 5. Germline V gene data show CDR1 as SNHLY and CDR2 as FYNNEI. The CDR3 has 16 amino acids.

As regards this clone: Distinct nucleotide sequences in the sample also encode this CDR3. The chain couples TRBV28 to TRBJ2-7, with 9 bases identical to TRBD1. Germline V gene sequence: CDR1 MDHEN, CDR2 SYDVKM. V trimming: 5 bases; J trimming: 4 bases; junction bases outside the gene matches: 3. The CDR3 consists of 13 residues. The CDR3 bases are TGTGCCAGCAGTCTGGGACAGGGATACGAGCAGTACTTC. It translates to CASSLGQGYEQYF.

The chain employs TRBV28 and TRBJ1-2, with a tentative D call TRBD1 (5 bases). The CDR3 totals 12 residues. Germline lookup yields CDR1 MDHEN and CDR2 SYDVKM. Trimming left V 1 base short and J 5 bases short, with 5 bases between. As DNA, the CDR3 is TGTGCCAGCAGTTTATCAGGGTATGGCTACACCTTC. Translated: CASSLSGYGYTF.